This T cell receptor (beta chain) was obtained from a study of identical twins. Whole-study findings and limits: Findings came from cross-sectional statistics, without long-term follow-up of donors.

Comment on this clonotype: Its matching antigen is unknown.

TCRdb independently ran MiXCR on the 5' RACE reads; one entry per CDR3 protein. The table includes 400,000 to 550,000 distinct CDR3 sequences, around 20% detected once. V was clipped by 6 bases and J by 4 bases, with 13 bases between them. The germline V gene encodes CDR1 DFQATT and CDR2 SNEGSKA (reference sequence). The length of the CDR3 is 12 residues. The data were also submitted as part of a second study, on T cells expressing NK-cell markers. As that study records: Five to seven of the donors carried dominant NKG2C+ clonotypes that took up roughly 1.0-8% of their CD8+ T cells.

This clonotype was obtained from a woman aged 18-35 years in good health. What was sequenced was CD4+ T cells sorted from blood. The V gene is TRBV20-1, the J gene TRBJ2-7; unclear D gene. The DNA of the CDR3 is TGCAGTGCCGCTGGACGGCTTTACGAGCAGTACTTC. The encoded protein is CSAAGRLYEQYF.